This note documents a single T cell receptor beta chain sequence. Its target is unknown. Trimming cost V 1 base and J 3 bases, with 12 bases left between them. Germline-derived CDR1 and CDR2 are SEHNR and FQNEAQ (reference sequence). The CDR3 extends over 15 amino acids. The source of the sample is a study of cytomegalovirus exposure and HLA in healthy donors. Findings and limits, study-wide: According to an earlier analysis, most TCR beta V segments yielded productive rearrangements about 90% or about 30% of the time. Most subjects' HLA-A and HLA-B alleles were reportedly predicted from TCR beta sequences. The number of N-insertions in an Asian-associated ancestry cluster was reportedly below the approximately 700-donor mean in a later analysis. Cytomegalovirus-associated TCR beta chains were listed, numbering more than 150.

Both 60 Vbeta primers and 13 Jbeta primers went into the PCR. The data were produced by immunoSEQ multiplex PCR, yet TCRdb's version contains in-frame clones alone and is incomplete. The sample lists roughly 180,000 clones, 75% to 85% occurring once. The source of this sequence is a girl aged 2-10 years in good health and CMV-seropositive. The gene calls are TRBV7-9 and TRBJ1-2, with D hard to call. The sequencing sample was made of PBMCs. The CDR3 is CASSLEVEVDYGYTF. DNA for the CDR3: TGTGCCAGCAGCTTAGAAGTGGAGGTAGACTATGGCTACACCTTC.